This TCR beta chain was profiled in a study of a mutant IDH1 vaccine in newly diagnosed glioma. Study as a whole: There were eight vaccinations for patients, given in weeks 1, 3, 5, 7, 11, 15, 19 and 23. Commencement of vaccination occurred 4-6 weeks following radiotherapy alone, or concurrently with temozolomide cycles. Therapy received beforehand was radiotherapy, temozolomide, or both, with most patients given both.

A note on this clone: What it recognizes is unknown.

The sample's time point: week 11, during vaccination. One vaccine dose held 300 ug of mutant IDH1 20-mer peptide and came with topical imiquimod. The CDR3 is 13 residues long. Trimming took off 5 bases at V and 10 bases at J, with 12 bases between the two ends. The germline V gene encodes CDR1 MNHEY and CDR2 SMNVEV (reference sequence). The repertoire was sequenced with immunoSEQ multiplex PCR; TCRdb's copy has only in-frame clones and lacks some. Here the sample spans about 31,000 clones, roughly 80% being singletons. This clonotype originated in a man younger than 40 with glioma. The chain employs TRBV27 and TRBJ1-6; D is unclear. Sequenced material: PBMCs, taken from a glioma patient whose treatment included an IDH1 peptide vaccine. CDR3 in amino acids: CASSPLFGSPLHF. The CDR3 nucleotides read TGTGCCAGCAGTCCTCTTTTTGGGTCACCCCTCCACTTT.